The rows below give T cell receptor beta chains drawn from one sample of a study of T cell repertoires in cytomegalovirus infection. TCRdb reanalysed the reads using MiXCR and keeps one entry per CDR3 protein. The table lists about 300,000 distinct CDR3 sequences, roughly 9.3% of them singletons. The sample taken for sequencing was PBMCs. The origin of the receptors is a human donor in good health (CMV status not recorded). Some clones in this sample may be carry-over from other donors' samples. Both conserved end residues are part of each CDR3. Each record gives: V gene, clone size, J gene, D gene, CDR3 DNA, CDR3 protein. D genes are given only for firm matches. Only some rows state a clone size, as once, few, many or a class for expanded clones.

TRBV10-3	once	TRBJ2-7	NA	TGTGCCATCAGTGAGGGGGGTTCTCACGAGCAGTACTTC	CAISEGGSHEQYF
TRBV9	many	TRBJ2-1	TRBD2	TGTGCCAGCAGCGCCCGACTAGCGGGGGGCCTCAATGAGCAGTTCTTC	CASSARLAGGLNEQFF
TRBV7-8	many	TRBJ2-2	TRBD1	TGTGCCAGCAGCATCCCGGGACAGGGGGACACCGGGGAGCTGTTTTTT	CASSIPGQGDTGELFF
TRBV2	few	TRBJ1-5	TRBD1	TGTGCCAGCAGTGAAGAGGGCAGGGGGAATCAGCCCCAGCATTTT	CASSEEGRGNQPQHF
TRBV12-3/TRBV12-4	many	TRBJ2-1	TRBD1	TGTGCCAGCACTCACCCCGCTGGGACAGGGGACACATCAATTACCTACAATGAGCAGTTCTTC	CASTHPAGTGDTSITYNEQFF
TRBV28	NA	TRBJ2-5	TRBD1	TGTGCCAGCAGTCCGGTGGCAGGGGGCCTTCGCCAAGAGACCCAGTACTTC	CASSPVAGGLRQETQYF
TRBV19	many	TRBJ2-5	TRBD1	TGTGCCAGTACCGACAACAGGGGTCGAGAGACCCAGTACTTC	CASTDNRGRETQYF
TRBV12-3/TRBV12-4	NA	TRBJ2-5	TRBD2	TGTGCCAGCAGTACGAGCGGGGTAGGCCAAGAGACCCAGTACTTC	CASSTSGVGQETQYF
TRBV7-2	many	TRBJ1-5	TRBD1	TGTGCCAGCAGCTTCACAGGGGGGCGGGAGCAGCCCCAGCATTTT	CASSFTGGREQPQHF
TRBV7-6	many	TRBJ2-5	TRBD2	TGTGCCAGCAGCAATAGCGGGGGGGCAAAGACCCAGTACTTC	CASSNSGGAKTQYF
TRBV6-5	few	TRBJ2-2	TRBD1	TGTGCCAGCAGAGCAGGGGGCCACACCGGGGAGCTGTTTTTT	CASRAGGHTGELFF
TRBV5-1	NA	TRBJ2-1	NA	TGCGCCAGCAGCTTGGATCCGGGCTCCTACAATGAGCAGTTCTTC	CASSLDPGSYNEQFF
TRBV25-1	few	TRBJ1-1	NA	TGTGCCAGCAGTCCTCTATGGGACACTGAAGCTTTCTTT	CASSPLWDTEAFF
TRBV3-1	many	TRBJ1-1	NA	TGTGCCAGCAGCCAACCAACGCCACGGGGATACACTGAAGCTTTCTTT	CASSQPTPRGYTEAFF
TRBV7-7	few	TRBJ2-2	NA	TGTGCTAGCAGCGTAGAGTCCACCGGGGAGCTGTTTTTT	CASSVESTGELFF
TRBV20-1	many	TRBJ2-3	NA	TGCAGTGCTAGAGATCCCACCAGGGGTGCAGATACGCAGTATTTT	CSARDPTRGADTQYF
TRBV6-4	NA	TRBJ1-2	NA	TGTGCCAGCAGTATTGGGCCTAACTATGGCTACACCTTC	CASSIGPNYGYTF
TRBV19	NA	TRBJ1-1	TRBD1	TGTGCCAGTAGCCCAACCCCGGGACAGGGAATCACTGAAGCTTTCTTT	CASSPTPGQGITEAFF
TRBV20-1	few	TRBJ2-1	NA	TGCAGTGCTAGAGATACGCTCAGGGTTCAGTTCTTC	CSARDTLRVQFF
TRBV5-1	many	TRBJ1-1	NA	TGCGCCAGCAGCTCCGCCAGACTCCCCCTGGAGGGGCTAAGACCGAGCACTGAAGCTTTCTTT	CASSSARLPLEGLRPSTEAFF
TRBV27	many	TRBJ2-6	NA	TGTGCCAGCAGTTTCATGGGACCTGGGGCCAACGTCCTGACTTTC	CASSFMGPGANVLTF
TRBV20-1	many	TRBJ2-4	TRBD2	TGCAGTGCCAGACTAGCGGTAGCCAAAAACATTCAGTACTTC	CSARLAVAKNIQYF
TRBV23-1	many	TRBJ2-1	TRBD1	TGCGCCAGCACCCGCTGGACAGGGGGTTGGGACAATGAGCAGTTCTTC	CASTRWTGGWDNEQFF
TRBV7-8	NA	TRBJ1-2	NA	TGTGCCAGCAGCTTATCCGAAGCAGTCTATGGCTACACCTTC	CASSLSEAVYGYTF
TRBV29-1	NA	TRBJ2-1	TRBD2	TGCAGCGTTGAAGGGGGGGAGCCCGGACTAGCGGGGAGCTCCTACAATGAGCAGTTCTTC	CSVEGGEPGLAGSSYNEQFF
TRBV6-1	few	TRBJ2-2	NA	TGTGCCAGCAGCCCCGAGGAGGGGCCCGGGGAGCTGTTTTTT	CASSPEEGPGELFF
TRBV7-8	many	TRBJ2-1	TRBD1	TGTGCCAGCAGCTTAGGACAGGGGATAGCAGGTGAGCAGTTCTTC	CASSLGQGIAGEQFF
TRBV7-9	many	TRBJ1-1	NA	TGTGCCAGCAGCGGAACCTCGAACACTGAAGCTTTCTTT	CASSGTSNTEAFF
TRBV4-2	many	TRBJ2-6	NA	TGTGCCAGCAGCCAAAGGGGGGGGGTATCCGGGGCCAACGTCCTGACTTTC	CASSQRGGVSGANVLTF